A selection of T cell receptor beta chains follows, all from one sample in a study of T cells in Graves' hyperthyroidism and ophthalmopathy. TCRdb reanalysed the multiplex PCR reads using MiXCR and keeps one entry per CDR3 protein. The data hold around 440,000 distinct CDR3 sequences, with 15% to 19% observed a single time. The sample consisted of blood. The receptors shown here come from a woman aged 18-29 years with Graves' hyperthyroidism. Both conserved end residues are part of each CDR3. The D gene is left open where the match is weak. Rows may omit the clone size; those that give it use once, few, many or a size class.

abundance: many
j_gene: TRBJ1-5
d_gene: TRBD1
v_gene: TRBV20-1
CDR3aa: CSAKGPGDSQPQHF
CDR3nt: TGCAGTGCTAAGGGCCCGGGGGACAGTCAGCCCCAGCATTTT

abundance: many
j_gene: TRBJ1-5
d_gene: -
v_gene: TRBV27
CDR3aa: CASSLGSYSNQPQHF
CDR3nt: TGTGCCAGCAGTTTAGGGTCTTATAGCAATCAGCCCCAGCATTTT

abundance: once
j_gene: TRBJ2-5
d_gene: -
v_gene: TRBV5-1
CDR3aa: CASSLLDRSEGETQYF
CDR3nt: TGCGCCAGCAGCCTTCTCGACAGGTCAGAAGGGGAGACCCAGTACTTC

abundance: many
j_gene: TRBJ1-1
d_gene: -
v_gene: TRBV11-2
CDR3aa: CASKLWSGQTGAFF
CDR3nt: TGTGCCAGTAAGCTTTGGTCGGGGCAAACTGGGGCTTTCTTT

abundance: many
j_gene: TRBJ1-2
d_gene: TRBD1
v_gene: TRBV6-1
CDR3aa: CASSDWTGDLNYGYTF
CDR3nt: TGTGCCAGCAGTGACTGGACAGGGGACCTCAACTATGGCTACACCTTC

abundance: few
j_gene: TRBJ2-4
d_gene: TRBD2
v_gene: TRBV6-4
CDR3aa: CASRLAGGIGIQYF
CDR3nt: TGTGCCAGCAGACTAGCGGGGGGGATCGGCATTCAGTACTTC

abundance: -
j_gene: TRBJ2-1
d_gene: TRBD2
v_gene: TRBV27
CDR3aa: CASSQRLAGQFF
CDR3nt: TGTGCCAGCAGTCAAAGACTAGCGGGGCAGTTCTTC

abundance: -
j_gene: TRBJ2-5
d_gene: -
v_gene: TRBV27
CDR3aa: CASSPHEVLALGETQYF
CDR3nt: TGTGCCAGCAGTCCACATGAGGTCCTAGCATTGGGAGAGACCCAGTACTTC

abundance: many
j_gene: TRBJ2-1
d_gene: TRBD2
v_gene: TRBV7-2
CDR3aa: CASSPPAGAAYNEQFF
CDR3nt: TGTGCCAGCAGCCCACCAGCGGGGGCGGCCTACAATGAGCAGTTCTTC

abundance: few
j_gene: TRBJ2-7
d_gene: -
v_gene: TRBV4-1
CDR3aa: CASSQDMPNPYEQYF
CDR3nt: TGCGCCAGCAGCCAAGATATGCCCAACCCCTACGAGCAGTACTTC

abundance: many
j_gene: TRBJ2-1
d_gene: -
v_gene: TRBV11-3
CDR3aa: CASSLGPSNEQFF
CDR3nt: TGTGCCAGCAGCTTAGGCCCCTCAAATGAGCAGTTCTTC

abundance: many
j_gene: TRBJ2-1
d_gene: -
v_gene: TRBV3-1
CDR3aa: CASSQTQGLGNEQFF
CDR3nt: TGTGCCAGCAGCCAAACCCAAGGGCTGGGCAATGAGCAGTTCTTC

abundance: many
j_gene: TRBJ1-1
d_gene: -
v_gene: TRBV20-1
CDR3aa: CSARGAVNTEAFF
CDR3nt: TGCAGTGCTAGAGGAGCAGTGAACACTGAAGCTTTCTTT

abundance: many
j_gene: TRBJ1-1
d_gene: -
v_gene: TRBV20-1
CDR3aa: CSAEDTNTEAFF
CDR3nt: TGCAGTGCTGAGGACACGAACACTGAAGCTTTCTTT

abundance: many
j_gene: TRBJ1-1
d_gene: -
v_gene: TRBV7-9
CDR3aa: CASSPRSGTENTEAFF
CDR3nt: TGTGCCAGCAGCCCCCGGTCGGGGACGGAGAACACTGAAGCTTTCTTT

abundance: many
j_gene: TRBJ1-4
d_gene: TRBD1
v_gene: TRBV28
CDR3aa: CASSFQGAGEKLFF
CDR3nt: TGTGCCAGCAGTTTCCAGGGGGCTGGCGAAAAACTGTTTTTT

abundance: many
j_gene: TRBJ2-1
d_gene: TRBD2
v_gene: TRBV9
CDR3aa: CASSALTTSGNEQFF
CDR3nt: TGTGCCAGCAGCGCCCTTACGACTAGCGGGAATGAGCAGTTCTTC

abundance: many
j_gene: TRBJ1-1
d_gene: -
v_gene: TRBV11-2
CDR3aa: CASSSIQIMNTEAFF
CDR3nt: TGTGCCAGCAGCTCCATACAGATCATGAACACTGAAGCTTTCTTT

abundance: many
j_gene: TRBJ2-7
d_gene: TRBD2
v_gene: TRBV7-9
CDR3aa: CASSLAGLAAYEQYF
CDR3nt: TGTGCCAGCAGCTTAGCGGGACTAGCGGCCTACGAGCAGTACTTC

abundance: -
j_gene: TRBJ2-1
d_gene: -
v_gene: TRBV6-1
CDR3aa: CASSEGGAGGQVF
CDR3nt: TGTGCCAGCAGTGAAGGGGGGGCGGGGGGACAGGTCTTC

abundance: many
j_gene: TRBJ2-5
d_gene: -
v_gene: TRBV12-3/TRBV12-4
CDR3aa: CASSHAVLSQETQYF
CDR3nt: TGTGCCAGCAGCCATGCCGTATTGAGTCAAGAGACCCAGTACTTC

abundance: -
j_gene: TRBJ1-5
d_gene: -
v_gene: TRBV11-2
CDR3aa: CASSLSGARQQNQPQHF
CDR3nt: TGTGCCAGCAGCTTATCGGGGGCGCGACAGCAGAATCAGCCCCAGCATTTT

abundance: many
j_gene: TRBJ2-3
d_gene: -
v_gene: TRBV12-3/TRBV12-4
CDR3aa: CASSPRGGQGLDTQYF
CDR3nt: TGTGCCAGCAGTCCGCGGGGGGGACAGGGCTTGGATACGCAGTATTTT

abundance: few
j_gene: TRBJ2-3
d_gene: -
v_gene: TRBV15
CDR3aa: CATSRNRDWRHTDTQYF
CDR3nt: TGTGCCACCAGCAGAAACCGAGACTGGAGACACACAGATACGCAGTATTTT

abundance: many
j_gene: TRBJ2-2
d_gene: -
v_gene: TRBV2
CDR3aa: CASRNTANTGELFF
CDR3nt: TGTGCCAGCAGGAACACCGCGAACACCGGGGAGCTGTTTTTT

abundance: -
j_gene: TRBJ2-1
d_gene: -
v_gene: TRBV5-4
CDR3aa: CASSLSDRNNEQFF
CDR3nt: TGTGCCAGCAGCCTATCGGACAGAAACAATGAGCAGTTCTTC

abundance: many
j_gene: TRBJ1-1
d_gene: -
v_gene: TRBV6-1
CDR3aa: CAVYPSLGVAFF
CDR3nt: TGTGCCGTTTACCCAAGCCTTGGAGTAGCTTTCTTT